Below, 11 T cell receptor beta chains from the same sample are listed, as sequenced in a study of monozygotic twins with cystic fibrosis. Clones were read by immunoSEQ multiplex PCR, and TCRdb kept only the in-frame ones, dropping some. The data hold tens of thousands of clones, with about 83% observed a single time. The specimen was blood. Source of these receptors: a woman in her thirties with cystic fibrosis.

The chain links TRBV6-6 to TRBJ2-7; tentatively, D is TRBD2 (6 bases). The CDR3 totals 15 residues. In germline, CDR1 is MNHNY, CDR2 SVGAGI (reference sequence). The germline V and J ends were trimmed by 0 bases and 2 bases, with 11 bases remaining between them. CDR3 DNA: TGTGCCAGCAGTTACTCGGCGGGGCCGACCTACGAGCAGTACTTC. This gives the protein CASSYSAGPTYEQYF.

This rearrangement joins TRBV6-1 to TRBJ2-2; D uncertain. The V end lost 7 bases, the J end lost 6 bases, and 15 bases lay between the germline ends. Looked up from germline, CDR1 is MNHNS and CDR2 is SASEGT. The CDR3 covers 14 residues. This CDR3 is CASTPQAGAGELFF. CDR3 bases: TGTGCCAGCACCCCCCAGGCAGGAGCCGGGGAGCTGTTTTTT.

The chain couples TRBV29-1 to TRBJ2-7, with D possibly being TRBD1 or TRBD2 (6 bases each). Germline CDR1 and CDR2: SQVTM and ANQGSEA. The CDR3 totals 12 residues. Trimming removed 6 bases from V and 3 bases from J, with 12 bases in between. CDR3 amino acids: CSVQRGDYEQYF. CDR3 nucleotide sequence: TGCAGCGTCCAGAGGGGGGACTACGAGCAGTACTTC.

The rearrangement uses TRBV29-1 and TRBJ2-1; 9 nucleotides align to TRBD1. Germline trimming cut 0 bases from V and 1 base from J; bases unmatched to any gene: 4. The CDR3 contains 16 residues. From germline, CDR1 is SQVTM and CDR2 ANQGSEA. Written as DNA, the CDR3 is TGCAGCGTTGAAGACCCGGACAGGGGTTCCTACAATGAGCAGTTCTTC. Encoded protein: CSVEDPDRGSYNEQFF.

This clone was recorded only once. The chain has TRBV19 and TRBJ2-1, with 8 bases lining up with TRBD1. The ends lost 10 bases at V and 3 bases at J; junction bases unmatched: 5. Germline V gene data show CDR1 as LNHDA and CDR2 as SQIVND (reference sequence). This CDR3 is 13 amino acids long. Here the CDR3 DNA reads TGTGCCACCAAAGACAGGGGCTACAATGAGCAGTTCTTC. It is translated as CATKDRGYNEQFF.

The rearrangement joins TRBV29-1 to TRBJ1-5; a weak D match, TRBD1 (6 bases). Germline CDR1 and CDR2: SQVTM and ANQGSEA. V dropped 6 bases and J dropped 9 bases, with 27 bases sitting between them. The CDR3 contains 16 residues. CDR3 coding DNA: TGCAGCGTACCCGTGGGAACTGGGGGGCCTCAGGCGCCCCAGCATTTT. Protein product: CSVPVGTGGPQAPQHF.

The table lists this clone with a count of one. The chain uses TRBV18 and TRBJ2-3; 8 bases agree with TRBD1. The CDR3 has 17 amino acids. V dropped 1 base and J dropped 8; count of bases not matched to a gene: 14. CDR1 is KGHSH, CDR2 LQKENI, per germline. CDR3 residues: CASSPLPGQGATGTQYF. The CDR3 DNA reads TGTGCCAGCTCACCACTCCCGGGTCAGGGGGCCACCGGTACGCAGTATTTT.

This chain uses TRBV7-9 with TRBJ2-1, with 11 positions matching TRBD1. Trimming took 4 bases from V and 5 from J; bases not matched to a gene: 7. The CDR3 consists of 16 residues. Germline V gene sequence: CDR1 SEHNR, CDR2 FQNEAQ (reference sequence). The CDR3 reads CASSSFRDRGDNEQFF. As DNA, the CDR3 is TGTGCCAGCAGCTCATTCCGGGACAGGGGGGACAATGAGCAGTTCTTC. The full variable domain, its missing parts supplied by reference TRBV7-9 and TRBJ2-1, is DTGVSQNPRHKITKRGQNVTFRCDPISEHNRLYWYRQTLGQGPEFLTYFQNEAQLEKSRLLSDRFSAERPKGSFSTLEIQRTEQGDSAMYLCASSSFRDRGDNEQFFGPGTRLTVL.

The rearrangement links TRBV18 to TRBJ2-4, with a tentative D call TRBD2 (5 bases). The germline V and J ends were trimmed by 3 bases and 8 bases, with 11 bases remaining between them. The CDR3 runs 13 residues. Germline CDR1 is KGHSH and CDR2 is LQKENI. The CDR3 nucleotides are TGTGCCAGCTCACCCGGGGTTCTGGACATTCAGTACTTC. This codes for CASSPGVLDIQYF. Based on the CDR3 plus reference TRBV18 and TRBJ2-4, the full variable domain is NAGVMQNPRHLVRRRGQEARLRCSPMKGHSHVYWYRQLPEEGLKFMVYLQKENIIDESGMPKERFSAEFPKEGPSILRIQQVVRGDSAAYFCASSPGVLDIQYFGAGTRLSVL.

This chain uses TRBV5-1 with TRBJ1-3; 7 bases align to TRBD1. V lost 1 base to trimming and J lost 3 bases; unmatched junction nucleotides: 7. Germline loops: CDR1 SGHRS, CDR2 YFSETQ. The CDR3 is made up of 16 amino acids. The CDR3 DNA follows: TGCGCCAGCAGCTTGACCACGACAGGGTTTGGAAACACCATATATTTT. Translated, it gives CASSLTTTGFGNTIYF.

V is TRBV19 and J is TRBJ1-3; D possibly corresponds to TRBD1 (6 bases). V was pared by 10 bases and J by 0 bases, with 16 bases between. The CDR3 extends over 15 amino acids. The germline V gene has CDR1 LNHDA and CDR2 SQIVND (reference sequence). The DNA of the CDR3 is TGTGCCACCACAGGGATCAGGCGCTCTGGAAACACCATATATTTT. Encoded protein: CATTGIRRSGNTIYF.